The sequence of this T cell receptor (beta chain) was determined in a study of blood T cell repertoires in COVID-19. Study in general: Nucleic acid was either cDNA or gDNA, and it came from T cells, B-cell-depleted T cells, or PBMCs.

Losses at the gene ends were 5 bases for V and 6 bases for J; bases not matched to a gene: 3. Germline loops: CDR1 MNHEY, CDR2 SMNVEV (reference sequence). CDR3 length equals 14 residues. As processed by the authors: Estimation of nucleated cell counts relied on the amplification of reference gene primers. Here immunoSEQ multiplex PCR was the method, and the copy in TCRdb shows in-frame clones only, minus some. V, J and clone size are those of that table, while D and trimming were read from the DNA. The sample has about 310,000 clones, about 90% seen once. Sequencing used peripheral blood. The genes are TRBV27 and TRBJ1-6; 8 bases agree with TRBD1. The sequence was collected from a man between 18 and 29 years old with active or convalescent COVID-19. The CDR3 nucleotides read TGTGCCAGCAGTCAGGACAGGGCTAATTCACCCCTCCACTTT. It codes for CASSQDRANSPLHF.